The following is a T cell receptor (beta chain) sequence with its context. As yet, its antigen is unknown. This table comes from immunoSEQ multiplex PCR, and its TCRdb copy is limited to in-frame clones, with some not included. This table holds 100,000 to 150,000 clones, 70% to 90% found once. The CDR3 has 16 residues. The germline V gene has CDR1 LGHNA and CDR2 YNFKEQ. The V end was cut by 1 base, the J end by 2 bases, with 11 bases between. These data belong to a study of cytomegalovirus exposure and HLA in healthy donors. Study-level results: The authors confirmed in vitro that three CMV-associated chains were specific for CMV antigens.

The sequencing sample was made of PBMCs. The clonotype originates from a woman under 30 in good health and CMV-seronegative. V is TRBV4-2 and J is TRBJ1-4; unclear D gene. The chain's CDR3 is CASSQGRGVTNEKLFF. CDR3 nucleotide sequence: TGTGCCAGCAGCCAAGGCCGCGGAGTTACTAATGAAAAACTGTTTTTT.